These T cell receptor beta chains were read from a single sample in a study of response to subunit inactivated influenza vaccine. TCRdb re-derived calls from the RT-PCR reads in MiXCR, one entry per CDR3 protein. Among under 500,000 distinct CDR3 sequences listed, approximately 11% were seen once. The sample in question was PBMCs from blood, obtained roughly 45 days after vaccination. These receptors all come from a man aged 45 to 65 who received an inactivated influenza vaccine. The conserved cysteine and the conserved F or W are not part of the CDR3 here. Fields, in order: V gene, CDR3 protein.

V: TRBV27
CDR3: ASSLLPGYTGELF

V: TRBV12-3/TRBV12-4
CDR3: ASSPDRDQPQH

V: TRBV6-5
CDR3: ASSYSRTTTGELF

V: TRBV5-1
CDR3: ASSLFSGLATGELF

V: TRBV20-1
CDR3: SATGTGSYGYT

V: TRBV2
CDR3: ASSEIQGRGEQY

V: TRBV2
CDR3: ASQGQNYGYT

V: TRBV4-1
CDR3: ASSQDSGSGWEQY

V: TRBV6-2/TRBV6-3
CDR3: ASSPRGQYNEQF

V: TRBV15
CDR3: ATSRDRDSYAKNIQY

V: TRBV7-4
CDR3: ASSPRLASTGELF

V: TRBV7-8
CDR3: ASSLVHFGSTDTQY

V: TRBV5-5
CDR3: ASSLAVTGELF

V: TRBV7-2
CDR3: ASSLMSGGTDTQY

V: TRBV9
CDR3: ASSGQGAVSHLTGELF

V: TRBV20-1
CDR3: SARAPADTQY

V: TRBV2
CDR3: ASRRLSQETQY

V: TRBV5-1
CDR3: ASSLEVARTDTQY

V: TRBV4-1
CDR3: ASSQVAAPTYNEQF

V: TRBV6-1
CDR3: ASRTGIGTDTQY

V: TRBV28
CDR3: ASSRQGRGYGYT

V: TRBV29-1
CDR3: SVSQLNTEAF

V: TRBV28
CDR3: ASSPTVADGYT

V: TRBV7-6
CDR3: ASSPLSAEIGELF

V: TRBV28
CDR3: ASSLNQGINSPLH

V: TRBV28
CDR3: ASILAGHVGDTQY

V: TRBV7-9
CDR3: ASSLMGGSYNSPLH

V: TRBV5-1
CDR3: ASSMTSGTDTQY

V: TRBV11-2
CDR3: ASSVQGADDEQF

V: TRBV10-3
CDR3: AARTSGGHTDTQY

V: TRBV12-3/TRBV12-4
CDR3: ASSSRQGGNSPLH